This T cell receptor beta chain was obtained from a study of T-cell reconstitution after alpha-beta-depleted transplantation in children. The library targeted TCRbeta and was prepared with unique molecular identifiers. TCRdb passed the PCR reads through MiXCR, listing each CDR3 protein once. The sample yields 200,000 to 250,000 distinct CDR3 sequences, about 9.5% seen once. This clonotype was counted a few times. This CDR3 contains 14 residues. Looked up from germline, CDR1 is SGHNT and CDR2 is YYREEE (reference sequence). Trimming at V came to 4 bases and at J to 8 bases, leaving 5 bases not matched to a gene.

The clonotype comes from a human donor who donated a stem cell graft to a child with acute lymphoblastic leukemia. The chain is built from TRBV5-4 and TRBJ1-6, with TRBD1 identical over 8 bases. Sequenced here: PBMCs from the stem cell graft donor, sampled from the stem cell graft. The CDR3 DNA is TGTGCCAGCAGCGGCAAGGACAGGGATTCACCCCTCCACTTT. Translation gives CASSGKDRDSPLHF.